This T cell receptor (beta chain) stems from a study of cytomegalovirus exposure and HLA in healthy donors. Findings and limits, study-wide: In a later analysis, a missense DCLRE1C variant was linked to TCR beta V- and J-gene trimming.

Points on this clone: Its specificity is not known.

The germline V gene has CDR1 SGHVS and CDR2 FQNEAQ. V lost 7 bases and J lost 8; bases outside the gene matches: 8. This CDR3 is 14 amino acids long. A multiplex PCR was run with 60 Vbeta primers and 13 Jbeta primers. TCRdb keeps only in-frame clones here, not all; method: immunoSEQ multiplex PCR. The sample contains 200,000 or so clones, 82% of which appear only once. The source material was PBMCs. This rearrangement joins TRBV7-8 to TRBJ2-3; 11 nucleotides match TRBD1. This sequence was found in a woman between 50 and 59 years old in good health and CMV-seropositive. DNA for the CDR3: TGTGCCAGCATCTTGGACAGGGGGCTTGGTACGCAGTATTTT. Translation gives CASILDRGLGTQYF.